The 16 T cell receptor beta chains presented below share a single source sample, sequenced in a study of CXCR3-negative and CXCR3-positive naive CD8 T cells. Study-level results: Naive cells that were CXCR3-positive had more hydrophobic TRB CDR3s (compared with CXCR3-negative naive cells).

The antigens of these receptors remain unknown. 5' RACE with UMI labels generated the TRB cDNA libraries. TCRdb derives one entry per CDR3 protein from the 5' RACE reads, leaving out DNA. The sample totals some 130,000 distinct CDR3 sequences; its top ten clones hold over 0.35%. The sequenced sample was naive CXCR3+ CD8+ T cells from blood. Subset given: CD45RO-CCR7+CD27+CD95- naive CD8+ T cells expressing CXCR3 (TNR3+). The receptors shown here come from a human donor in good health. Some clones in this sample may be carry-over from other donors' samples.

The V and J genes are TRBV5-1 and TRBJ2-7; lacking DNA, the TRBD2 call made by TCRdb goes unchecked. This CDR3 region has 18 residues. The germline V gene has CDR1 SGHRS and CDR2 YFSETQ. The CDR3 protein is CASSPLEGGGRAFYEQYF.

This CDR3 reads CASSLDRASYEQYF. This chain joins TRBV28 and TRBJ2-7; the TRBD1 assignment by TCRdb is unverifiable without DNA. The CDR3 contains 14 residues. In germline, CDR1 is MDHEN, CDR2 SYDVKM.

This rearrangement joins TRBV7-2 to TRBJ2-5; the D gene TCRdb calls, TRBD2, cannot be checked with no DNA. CDR1 and CDR2 from the germline V gene are SGHTA and FQGNSA. This CDR3 comprises 16 residues. CDR3 protein: CACSLVAGIPTETQYF.

The V call is TRBV12-3 or TRBV12-4, the J call TRBJ2-2; TCRdb gives TRBD2 as the D gene, but with no DNA this cannot be confirmed. This CDR3 is 14 amino acids long. This CDR3 is CASSSGLAIGELFF.

The chain combines TRBV4-1 with TRBJ2-7; there is no DNA to check the TCRdb D call of TRBD1. Germline V gene data show CDR1 as MGHRA and CDR2 as YSYEKL. The CDR3 extends over 16 amino acids. CDR3 residues: CASSHSTGTVAYEQYF.

The genes are TRBV27 and TRBJ1-2. The CDR3 loop spans 11 amino acids. Germline values: CDR1 MNHEY, CDR2 SMNVEV (reference sequence). The CDR3 sequence is CAAGPTEGYTF.

The rearrangement uses TRBV9 and TRBJ1-1; TCRdb's D call, TRBD1, is unchecked because there is no DNA. The CDR3 is 14 amino acids. Germline values: CDR1 SGDLS, CDR2 YYNGEE. The CDR3 loop is CASSVTGLNTEAFF.

The chain joins TRBV27 to TRBJ2-1; the TCRdb D gene call, TRBD2, has no DNA to confirm it. Germline-derived CDR1 and CDR2 are MNHEY and SMNVEV (reference sequence). The CDR3 spans 18 residues. The CDR3 reads CASRRTSGTEGRYNEQFF.

V usage is TRBV7-2 and J usage is TRBJ1-1; the TCRdb D gene call, TRBD1, has no DNA to confirm it. The germline gives CDR1 SGHTA, CDR2 FQGNSA. This CDR3 comprises 16 residues. The CDR3 protein is CASSLNQGAIWTEAFF.

The chain uses TRBV20-1 and TRBJ2-2. Germline CDR1 is DFQATT and CDR2 is SNEGSKA (reference sequence). CDR3 length: 18 amino acids. CDR3 sequence: CSAWRSASGNTNTGELFF.

The chain couples TRBV4-3 to TRBJ2-3; lacking DNA, the TRBD1 call made by TCRdb goes unchecked. CDR3 length: 17 amino acids. Germline CDR1 and CDR2: LGHNA and YSLEER. CDR3 residues: CASSQNGGTAFGDTQYF.

This chain uses TRBV6-1 with TRBJ2-5. Germline CDR1 MNHNS, CDR2 SASEGT. The CDR3 runs to 17 residues. CDR3 sequence: CASSEALLGTLQETQYF.

The chain couples TRBV11-2 to TRBJ2-3. The CDR3 is 13 amino acids. Germline CDR1 SGHAT, CDR2 FQNNGV. CDR3 in amino acids: CASSLVRTDTQYF.

CDR3: CASRLKDRRMNTEAFF. The chain combines TRBV7-9 with TRBJ1-1; the D call from TCRdb, TRBD1, cannot be confirmed without DNA. Germline CDR1 and CDR2: SEHNR and FQNEAQ (reference sequence). The CDR3 runs 16 residues.

The rearrangement uses TRBV7-6 and TRBJ2-7. Germline values: CDR1 SGHVS, CDR2 FNYEAQ. The CDR3 covers 15 residues. CDR3 loop: CASSLSVDRSYEQYF. Full variable domain (outside the CDR3, taken from reference TRBV7-6 and TRBJ2-7): GAGVSQSPRYKVTKRGQDVALRCDPISGHVSLYWYRQALGQGPEFLTYFNYEAQQDKSGLPNDRFSAERPEGSISTLTIQRTEQRDSAMYRCASSLSVDRSYEQYFGPGTRLTVT.

This chain connects TRBV27 to TRBJ2-7; checking the TCRdb D call of TRBD1 is not possible without DNA. In germline, CDR1 is MNHEY, CDR2 SMNVEV (reference sequence). The CDR3 is made up of 14 amino acids. The CDR3 sequence is CASSFLDRAYEQYF.